This TCR beta chain appears in the sequencing data of a study of T cell clones after liver transplantation. The protocol was immunoSEQ multiplex PCR, while the TCRdb copy is restricted to in-frame clones and leaves out a portion. The repertoire has 25,000 to 35,000 clones, around 96% of them found once; the top ten carry 25% to 30%. CDR1 SGHRS and CDR2 YFSETQ come from the germline V gene. This CDR3 is built from 14 residues. The junction had 6 bases not matched to a gene; V was cut back by 2 bases and J by 7 bases. The sequenced sample was CD8+ T cells from blood, obtained 12 months after liver transplant. V and J are TRBV5-1 and TRBJ2-7, with 10 bases lining up with TRBD2. The sequence was obtained from a human patient who received a liver transplant. Some T cells may be transferred from the graft donor. CDR3 coding DNA: TGCGCCAGCAGCTTCCTAGCGGGAGTAGGAGAGCAGTACTTC. Amino acids: CASSFLAGVGEQYF.